The 22 T cell receptor beta chains below all came from one sample that was sequenced in a study of cytomegalovirus exposure and HLA in healthy donors. PCR was performed using 60 Vbeta and 13 Jbeta primers. Only in-frame clones appear in the TCRdb table, and some are missing; sequencing was by immunoSEQ multiplex PCR. The sample contains 150,000 to 200,000 clones, about 79% of which appear only once. Source material: PBMCs. These receptors were obtained from a man in his forties in good health and CMV-seropositive.

The V call is TRBV10-2, the J call TRBJ2-5; the D gene is possibly TRBD1 (5 bases). The V gene's germline CDR1 is WSHSY and CDR2 SAAADI. The V gene lost 3 bases and the J gene lost 5 bases, with 7 bases spanning the gap. This CDR3 comprises 12 residues. This CDR3 is CASSDDSETQYF. The CDR3 bases are TGCGCCAGCAGTGACGACAGTGAGACCCAGTACTTC.

This chain joins TRBV5-1 and TRBJ2-3, with 7 bases aligning to TRBD2. This CDR3 is built from 15 residues. The germline V gene encodes CDR1 SGHRS and CDR2 YFSETQ. The V segment lost 4 bases and the J segment 0 bases; nucleotides outside the gene matches: 5. DNA of the CDR3: TGCGCCAGCAGCAGGCCGGGAGGCAGCACAGATACGCAGTATTTT. Amino acid sequence: CASSRPGGSTDTQYF.

The genes are TRBV5-4 and TRBJ2-2; tentatively, D is TRBD1 (6 bases). This CDR3 is built from 17 residues. Trimming removed 4 bases from V and 3 bases from J, with 19 bases in between. Germline CDR1 and CDR2: SGHNT and YYREEE (reference sequence). CDR3 region: CASSRFPGRGDTGELFF. The CDR3 nucleotides are TGTGCCAGCAGCCGATTCCCTGGCAGGGGAGACACCGGGGAGCTGTTTTTT.

In DNA, the CDR3 is TGCGCCAGCAGCCCTAGCGGAGGGAGCTCCTACAATGAGCAGTTCTTC. This translates into CASSPSGGSSYNEQFF. V gene TRBV5-1 combines with J gene TRBJ2-1; 7 bases fit TRBD2. Germline V gene lookup returns CDR1 SGHRS and CDR2 YFSETQ. Trimming took 4 bases from V and 0 from J; bases not matched to a gene: 7. This CDR3 is built from 16 residues. Together with reference TRBV5-1 and TRBJ2-1, the CDR3 gives the full variable domain: KAGVTQTPRYLIKTRGQQVTLSCSPISGHRSVSWYQQTPGQGLQFLFEYFSETQRNKGNFPGRFSGRQFSNSRSEMNVSTLELGDSALYLCASSPSGGSSYNEQFFGPGTRLTVL.

The chain uses TRBV5-1 and TRBJ1-1; D is ambiguous. Germline V gene lookup returns CDR1 SGHRS and CDR2 YFSETQ. This CDR3 is built from 13 residues. Trimming cost V 3 bases and J 10 bases, with 16 bases left between them. CDR3 DNA: TGCGCCAGCAGCTCCGCATATAACAGAGTAGCTTTCTTT. It is translated as CASSSAYNRVAFF.

The chain links TRBV10-1 to TRBJ2-7, with D possibly TRBD2 on 5 matching bases. This CDR3 region has 14 residues. Trimming shortened V by 4 bases and J by 0 bases, and 10 bases separated the two germline ends. The germline gives CDR1 WNHNN, CDR2 SYGVQD (reference sequence). The chain's CDR3 is CASSATGISYEQYF. In DNA form, the CDR3 reads TGCGCCAGCAGTGCCACGGGGATCTCCTACGAGCAGTACTTC.

V gene TRBV15 combines with J gene TRBJ2-1, with D possibly matching TRBD1 (6 bases). This CDR3 has 14 residues. V was trimmed by 0 bases and J by 8 bases, leaving 11 bases between them. The germline V gene has CDR1 LNHNV and CDR2 YYDKDF (reference sequence). Here the CDR3 DNA reads TGTGCCACCAGCAGAGATACAGGGCACGATGAGCAGTTCTTC. This sequence encodes CATSRDTGHDEQFF.

This clone occurred a few times. The CDR3: CASSVSSGTGGRQPQHF. The CDR3 DNA reads as TGTGCCAGCAGTGTCTCATCCGGGACAGGGGGCCGGCAGCCCCAGCATTTT. The chain couples TRBV27 to TRBJ1-5; 12 nucleotides match TRBD1. The CDR3 is made up of 17 amino acids. Trimming removed 5 bases from V and 7 bases from J; junction bases left unmatched: 12. Germline V gene sequence: CDR1 MNHEY, CDR2 SMNVEV (reference sequence).

V and J are TRBV4-1 and TRBJ2-7; 7 bases agree with TRBD1. CDR1 and CDR2 from the germline V gene are MGHRA and YSYEKL. The CDR3 runs to 14 residues. V shed 2 bases and J 4 bases; nucleotides not matched to a gene: 5. CDR3 bases: TGCGCCAGCAGCCAACCGGGACAGCTATACGAGCAGTACTTC. This gives the protein CASSQPGQLYEQYF.

The chain combines TRBV21-1 with TRBJ2-3; the table's TRBD2 call for D was not verified on the DNA. TRBV21-1 is a pseudogene locus. This CDR3 is built from 16 residues. The CDR3 loop reads CASSKGGGVGTDTQYF. CDR3 sequence (DNA): TGTGCCAGCAGCAAAGGAGGAGGGGTAGGCACAGATACGCAGTATTTT.

V and J are TRBV2 and TRBJ2-2; 7 bases match TRBD2. This CDR3 is 14 amino acids long. The ends lost 5 bases at V and 5 bases at J; junction bases unmatched: 5. The germline V gene has CDR1 SNHLY and CDR2 FYNNEI. This CDR3 reads CASSIGGRTGELFF. The DNA of the CDR3 is TGTGCCAGCAGTATCGGCGGGAGAACCGGGGAGCTGTTTTTT.

V gene TRBV7-2 combines with J gene TRBJ2-7; TRBD2 agrees at 16 bases. The CDR3 loop spans 15 amino acids. Trimming removed 5 bases from V and 7 bases from J; junction bases left unmatched: 5. CDR1 is SGHTA, CDR2 FQGNSA, per germline. The CDR3 coding sequence is TGTGCCAGCAGCCGCGGGACTAGCGGGAGGGGTGAGCAGTACTTC. This sequence encodes CASSRGTSGRGEQYF.

This chain uses TRBV9 with TRBJ2-3; the match to TRBD1 covers 7 bases. J gave up 2 bases and V 6 bases, and 9 bases lay outside the gene matches. CDR3 size: 15 residues. CDR1 is SGDLS, CDR2 YYNGEE, per germline. In DNA, the CDR3 is TGTGCCAGCAACAGGGGTAGGGGTCTCACAGATACGCAGTATTTT. Its translation is CASNRGRGLTDTQYF.

This clone was picked up a small number of times. The chain links TRBV7-9 to TRBJ1-1; D is unresolved. The CDR3 has 15 amino acids. Trimming removed 0 bases from V and 8 bases from J, with 16 bases in between. CDR1 is SEHNR, CDR2 FQNEAQ, per germline (reference sequence). The CDR3 loop reads CASSLAEGKGFEAFF. As DNA, the CDR3 is TGTGCCAGCAGCTTAGCGGAGGGAAAAGGGTTCGAAGCTTTCTTT.

This clone showed up just a few times. The V gene is TRBV6-5, the J gene TRBJ2-5; no reliable D call. The CDR3 loop spans 13 amino acids. Germline V lookup: CDR1 MNHEY, CDR2 SVGAGI. Trimming cost V 3 bases and J 4 bases, with 9 bases left between them. This CDR3 reads CASSYSGRETQYF. For the CDR3, the DNA is TGTGCCAGCAGTTATTCCGGTAGAGAGACCCAGTACTTC.

This clone was detected only once. The chain employs TRBV9 and TRBJ2-3; 9 bases map to TRBD2. Trimming removed 0 bases from V and 4 bases from J; junction bases left unmatched: 0. This CDR3 is built from 14 residues. Germline assignment: CDR1 SGDLS and CDR2 YYNGEE. The CDR3 DNA follows: TGTGCCAGCAGCGTAGGCGGGAGGGCAGATACGCAGTATTTT. This codes for CASSVGGRADTQYF.

The chain joins TRBV19 to TRBJ1-1; TRBD1 matches 10 bases. This CDR3 spans 16 amino acids. Germline CDR1 and CDR2: LNHDA and SQIVND (reference sequence). The V segment lost 4 bases and the J segment 4 bases; nucleotides outside the gene matches: 9. The CDR3 here is CASSTRDRGITTEAFF. CDR3 bases: TGTGCCAGTAGTACCCGGGACAGGGGCATTACCACTGAAGCTTTCTTT.

This clone has just a few counts. The junction departs from the called germline gene at one end, perhaps through a read error. The rearrangement joins TRBV11-2 to TRBJ2-7; TRBD2 matches 10 bases. Germline V CDR1 and CDR2: SGHAT, FQNNGV. The CDR3 loop spans 15 amino acids. Written as DNA, the CDR3 is TGCGCCAGCAGCCAAGGACTAGCGGCAGTCTACGAGCAGTACTTC. Amino acids: CASSQGLAAVYEQYF.

The chain employs TRBV19 and TRBJ1-2; 7 bases agree with TRBD1. Germline V CDR1 and CDR2: LNHDA, SQIVND (reference sequence). J lost 5 bases, V lost 3 bases, and 6 bases had no gene match. The CDR3 is 14 residues long. In nucleotides, the CDR3 is TGTGCCAGTAGTATCGGCAGGGGGTGGTATGGCTACACCTTC. This sequence encodes CASSIGRGWYGYTF. Supplemented by reference TRBV19 and TRBJ1-2, the full variable domain reads DGGITQSPKYLFRKEGQNVTLSCEQNLNHDAMYWYRQDPGQGLRLIYYSQIVNDFQKGDIAEGYSVSREKKESFPLTVTSAQKNPTAFYLCASSIGRGWYGYTFGSGTRLTVV.

V is TRBV4-1 and J is TRBJ2-3; TRBD1 matches at 9 bases. After removal of 5 bases from V and 3 bases from J, the junction contained 6 bases not matched to a gene. The CDR3 contains 15 residues. The germline CDR1 and CDR2 sequences are MGHRA and YSYEKL. The CDR3 sequence is CASSSYRGRTDTQYF. CDR3 nucleotide sequence: TGCGCCAGCAGCTCATACAGGGGGCGGACAGATACGCAGTATTTT.

This clone turned up a few times. The CDR3 loop reads CAWSEGQGLEGYTF. The CDR3, as DNA: TGTGCCTGGAGCGAGGGACAGGGATTGGAAGGCTACACCTTC. The rearrangement uses TRBV30 and TRBJ1-2; the match to TRBD1 covers 9 bases. CDR1 and CDR2 (germline): GTSNPN, SVGIG (reference sequence). This CDR3 contains 14 residues. V gave up 3 bases and J gave up 8 bases; unmatched junction bases: 10. Full variable domain (outside the CDR3, taken from reference TRBV30 and TRBJ1-2): SQTIHQWPATLVQPVGSPLSLECTVEGTSNPNLYWYRQAAGRGLQLLFYSVGIGQISSEVPQNLSASRPQDRQFILSSKKLLLSDSGFYLCAWSEGQGLEGYTFGSGTRLTVV.

V is TRBV11-3 and J is TRBJ2-7; D perhaps matches TRBD2 (6 bases). Germline V gene sequence: CDR1 SGHNT, CDR2 YENEEA. The CDR3 has 14 amino acids. Trimming pared 7 bases from V and 4 bases from J, leaving 17 bases between. The CDR3 spells CASNNRSGGYEQYF. CDR3 coding DNA: TGTGCCAGCAACAACAGGTCCGGGGGATACGAGCAGTACTTC.